Presented here are 19 T cell receptor beta chains from one specimen sequenced in a study of control samples from healthy donors and cancer patients. Clones were sequenced by immunoSEQ multiplex PCR, and TCRdb holds only the in-frame ones, with some missing. This sample carries fewer than 250,000 clones, around 93% of them seen once, and the ten largest clones take less than 2%. The sample was blood. Source of these receptors: a man aged 25-45 years in good health.

In its sample, this clone was seen once. This chain joins TRBV13 and TRBJ2-3; weak D call: TRBD2 (6 bases). V gave up 4 bases and J gave up 6 bases, with 14 bases separating them. Per the germline V gene, CDR1 is PRHDT and CDR2 is FYEKMQ (reference sequence). The CDR3 loop spans 14 amino acids. CDR3 in DNA: TGTGCCAGCAGCTGGGACTCCCGCGGGGATACGCAGTATTTT. Protein sequence: CASSWDSRGDTQYF.

The chain has TRBV2 and TRBJ2-2; tentatively, D is TRBD1 or TRBD2 (6 bases each). V lost 9 bases to trimming and J lost 5 bases, with 19 bases between them. Germline V gene lookup returns CDR1 SNHLY and CDR2 FYNNEI. The length of the CDR3 is 15 residues. CDR3 nucleotide sequence: TGTGCCAGGCGCTCAAGGGGGGCAAGGACCGGGGAGCTGTTTTTT. It yields the protein CARRSRGARTGELFF.

The V call is TRBV27, the J call TRBJ1-2, with 9 bases matching TRBD1. Germline loops: CDR1 MNHEY, CDR2 SMNVEV (reference sequence). V was pared by 4 bases and J by 2 bases, with 5 bases of the junction left unmatched. CDR3 size: 15 residues. CDR3 in DNA: TGTGCCAGCAGTTACAGAACAGGGGGCAACTATGGCTACACCTTC. As protein: CASSYRTGGNYGYTF.

The gene calls are TRBV10-1 and TRBJ2-3, with a weak D call TRBD1 (5 bases). The CDR3 has 16 residues. Germline loops: CDR1 WNHNN, CDR2 SYGVQD (reference sequence). Between the trimmed V and J ends, which lost 4 bases and 0 bases, there was a span of 14 bases. In nucleotides, the CDR3 is TGCGCCAGCAGTGGTTTGGGGCCTTCTAGCACAGATACGCAGTATTTT. This gives the protein CASSGLGPSSTDTQYF.

This chain connects TRBV5-1 to TRBJ2-2, with 7 positions matching TRBD1. This CDR3 spans 14 amino acids. V shed 4 bases and J 4 bases; nucleotides not matched to a gene: 4. Germline V gives CDR1 SGHRS, CDR2 YFSETQ. The CDR3 bases are TGCGCCAGCAGCGCCGGGACAGCCACCGGGGAGCTGTTTTTT. Amino acid sequence: CASSAGTATGELFF. Supplemented by reference TRBV5-1 and TRBJ2-2, the full variable domain reads KAGVTQTPRYLIKTRGQQVTLSCSPISGHRSVSWYQQTPGQGLQFLFEYFSETQRNKGNFPGRFSGRQFSNSRSEMNVSTLELGDSALYLCASSAGTATGELFFGEGSRLTVL.

This chain connects TRBV5-4 to TRBJ1-3, with 7 bases identical to TRBD1. J gave up 4 bases and V 9 bases, and 7 bases lay outside the gene matches. Per the germline V gene, CDR1 is SGHNT and CDR2 is YYREEE (reference sequence). This CDR3 spans 13 amino acids. The CDR3 DNA sequence: TGTGCCACCACACAGGGGAACGGAAACACCATATATTTT. Translating it yields CATTQGNGNTIYF.

The V gene is TRBV10-1, the J gene TRBJ1-2, with TRBD1 matching over 7 bases. CDR3 size: 16 residues. Germline CDR1 and CDR2: WNHNN and SYGVQD (reference sequence). The V segment lost 0 bases and the J segment 4 bases; nucleotides outside the gene matches: 8. The CDR3, as DNA: TGCGCCAGCAGTGAGTCGGGACAGCCTAGGCCCTATGGCTACACCTTC. Translation: CASSESGQPRPYGYTF.

This clone was counted a single time. The chain links TRBV29-1 to TRBJ1-1; D is unclear. The CDR3 has 11 residues. The germline CDR1 and CDR2 sequences are SQVTM and ANQGSEA. Trimming pared 7 bases from V and 7 bases from J, leaving 13 bases between. The chain's CDR3 is CSALWSSEAFF. The CDR3 region has the DNA TGCAGCGCCCTATGGTCCAGTGAAGCTTTCTTT.

V and J are TRBV7-9 and TRBJ1-1; possible D gene TRBD1, 6 bases. The germline gives CDR1 SEHNR, CDR2 FQNEAQ (reference sequence). The V and J ends lost 2 bases and 6 bases respectively, with 13 bases between them. This CDR3 comprises 14 residues. This CDR3 is CASSLSDRSAEAFF. The CDR3 bases are TGTGCCAGCAGCTTATCTGACAGGAGCGCTGAAGCTTTCTTT.

This clone turned up a few times. The genes are TRBV7-9 and TRBJ1-5; 9 bases match TRBD1. V trimming: 4 bases; J trimming: 0 bases; junction bases outside the gene matches: 10. CDR3 length equals 18 residues. CDR1 SEHNR and CDR2 FQNEAQ come from the germline V gene (reference sequence). CDR3 sequence: CASSSSRTGAYSNQPQHF. CDR3 nucleotide sequence: TGTGCCAGCAGCTCCTCACGGACAGGGGCTTATAGCAATCAGCCCCAGCATTTT.

The chain employs TRBV7-9 and TRBJ1-5, with 9 bases lining up with TRBD1. Unmatched junction bases numbered 6, after V lost 1 base and J lost 5 bases. The CDR3 spans 16 residues. Germline V gene data show CDR1 as SEHNR and CDR2 as FQNEAQ (reference sequence). DNA of the CDR3: TGTGCCAGCAGCTTAGACCCCGGGACAGGGCATCAGCCCCAGCATTTT. This sequence encodes CASSLDPGTGHQPQHF.

In this sample, this clone turned up a few times. This chain connects TRBV5-1 to TRBJ2-7, with 7 nucleotides matching TRBD1. With V trimmed by 4 bases and J by 0 bases, 4 bases remained unmatched. CDR1 and CDR2 (germline): SGHRS, YFSETQ. This CDR3 comprises 14 residues. The CDR3 region is CASSETGISYEQYF. In nucleotides, the CDR3 is TGCGCCAGCAGCGAGACAGGGATCTCCTACGAGCAGTACTTC.

The chain has TRBV5-1 and TRBJ1-1; maybe TRBD1 (6 bases). The CDR3 consists of 13 residues. V gave up 7 bases and J gave up 2 bases, with 12 bases separating them. Germline CDR1 SGHRS, CDR2 YFSETQ. In nucleotides, the CDR3 is TGCGCCAGCTGCCCGACAGGAAACACTGAAGCTTTCTTT. It translates to CASCPTGNTEAFF.

The J gene is TRBJ1-2, the V gene TRBV15; the D is unclear. With 0 bases removed from V and 8 bases from J, the gap between germline ends came to 13 bases. The CDR3 has 14 amino acids. Germline V CDR1 and CDR2: LNHNV, YYDKDF (reference sequence). As DNA, the CDR3 is TGTGCCACCAGCAGAGAGCGGGTCTTAGGGGGCTACACCTTC. Its translation: CATSRERVLGGYTF.

This rearrangement joins TRBV24-1 to TRBJ1-4, with D hard to call. The germline V and J ends were trimmed by 1 base and 12 bases, with 8 bases remaining between them. CDR1 KGHDR and CDR2 SFDVKD come from the germline V gene. The CDR3 extends over 12 amino acids. The CDR3 coding sequence is TGTGCCACCAGTGATTTAAGCGGGGAACTGTTTTTT. Encoded protein: CATSDLSGELFF.

This chain joins TRBV5-1 and TRBJ1-1; D uncertain. Germline loops: CDR1 SGHRS, CDR2 YFSETQ. The V end lost 4 bases, the J end lost 1 base, and 8 bases lay between the germline ends. The CDR3 runs 13 residues. This CDR3 is CASSLRPNTEAFF. The CDR3 nucleotides read TGCGCCAGCAGCCTGCGACCGAACACTGAAGCTTTCTTT.

J is TRBJ2-3 and V is TRBV19; tentatively, D is TRBD2 (6 bases). Trimming shortened V by 9 bases and J by 3 bases, and 16 bases separated the two germline ends. There are 14 residues in the CDR3. CDR1 and CDR2 (germline): LNHDA, SQIVND (reference sequence). CDR3 sequence (DNA): TGTGCCAGCTCGGCCCCCCGGGAGACAGATACGCAGTATTTT. Its translation: CASSAPRETDTQYF.

This chain uses TRBV20-1 with TRBJ1-2; D not certain. The CDR3 runs 11 residues. Looked up from germline, CDR1 is DFQATT and CDR2 is SNEGSKA (reference sequence). With 3 bases removed from V and 6 bases from J, the gap between germline ends came to 8 bases. The CDR3 protein is CSASRRNGYTF. For the CDR3, the DNA is TGCAGTGCTAGTCGAAGAAATGGCTACACCTTC.

The CDR3 sequence is CASSIKSALPWIETGELFF. CDR3 DNA sequence: TGTGCCAGTAGTATAAAGTCGGCCCTCCCTTGGATTGAAACCGGGGAGCTGTTTTTT. This chain uses TRBV19 with TRBJ2-2; D is unclear. Trimming pared 2 bases from V and 5 bases from J, leaving 24 bases between. The CDR3 has 19 residues. Per germline, CDR1 LNHDA and CDR2 SQIVND (reference sequence).